A single sample is the source of the 2 T cell receptor beta chains below, sequenced in a study of cytomegalovirus exposure and HLA in healthy donors. This PCR relied on a set of 60 Vbeta primers and 13 Jbeta primers. Using immunoSEQ multiplex PCR, the repertoire was profiled, and TCRdb retains in-frame clones only, with some absent. The sample records over 130,000 clones, about four fifths being singletons. Input material: PBMCs. These receptors all come from a woman between 40 and 50 years old in good health and CMV-seropositive.

A single count supports this clone. The chain uses TRBV27 and TRBJ1-2, with 8 bases lining up with TRBD1. V lost 10 bases to trimming and J lost 6 bases; unmatched junction nucleotides: 7. Germline V gene data show CDR1 as MNHEY and CDR2 as SMNVEV (reference sequence). The CDR3 consists of 12 residues. DNA of the CDR3: TGTGCCACTCTCAGACAGGGGCATGGCTACACCTTC. It is translated as CATLRQGHGYTF.

This clone came up once. The genes are TRBV5-1 and TRBJ2-3; 8 bases match TRBD2. Germline lookup yields CDR1 SGHRS and CDR2 YFSETQ. V was pared by 2 bases and J by 3 bases, with 8 bases of the junction left unmatched. The CDR3 contains 16 residues. The CDR3 DNA reads as TGCGCCAGCAGCTTATTAGGCGGGAGGTCTACAGATACGCAGTATTTT. Protein product: CASSLLGGRSTDTQYF. The full variable domain, with the rest looked up from reference TRBV5-1 and TRBJ2-3, is KAGVTQTPRYLIKTRGQQVTLSCSPISGHRSVSWYQQTPGQGLQFLFEYFSETQRNKGNFPGRFSGRQFSNSRSEMNVSTLELGDSALYLCASSLLGGRSTDTQYFGPGTRLTVL.